The rows below give T cell receptor beta chains drawn from one sample of a study of blood T cells in healthy people across ages. TCRdb reprocessed the 5' RACE reads with MiXCR, giving one entry per CDR3 protein. Seen here are around 850,000 distinct CDR3 sequences, around 36% observed once, and the top ten hold 10% to 15%. The sample comprised blood. Receptors originate from a man aged 18 to 30 in good health. The CDR3 runs from the conserved cysteine through the conserved F or W. The order of the fields is CDR3 protein, V gene, J gene.

cdr3_aa: CASSFGGAGEAFF; v_call: TRBV27; j_call: TRBJ1-1
cdr3_aa: CASRQVEVDEQYF; v_call: TRBV27; j_call: TRBJ2-5
cdr3_aa: CASSSTGYNAPLHF; v_call: TRBV12-3/TRBV12-4; j_call: TRBJ1-6
cdr3_aa: CSARAGAFGTGELFF; v_call: TRBV20-1; j_call: TRBJ2-2
cdr3_aa: CASRLPSGAEAFF; v_call: TRBV6-2/TRBV6-3; j_call: TRBJ1-1
cdr3_aa: CASRQAYEQFF; v_call: TRBV12-3/TRBV12-4; j_call: TRBJ2-1
cdr3_aa: CASSVGTGHSNQPQHF; v_call: TRBV3-1; j_call: TRBJ1-5
cdr3_aa: CASSQVWGDEKLFF; v_call: TRBV4-3; j_call: TRBJ1-4
cdr3_aa: CAISERGRNEQFF; v_call: TRBV10-3; j_call: TRBJ2-1
cdr3_aa: CASSFRQRGDTEAFF; v_call: TRBV5-1; j_call: TRBJ1-1
cdr3_aa: CASSVNRGVEKLFF; v_call: TRBV9; j_call: TRBJ1-4
cdr3_aa: CASRAGLSQLFF; v_call: TRBV25-1; j_call: TRBJ1-4
cdr3_aa: CAGSGQRNTEAFF; v_call: TRBV7-9; j_call: TRBJ1-1
cdr3_aa: CASRGGPQGHGYTF; v_call: TRBV12-3/TRBV12-4; j_call: TRBJ1-2
cdr3_aa: CASSLFGTGGTGELFF; v_call: TRBV5-8; j_call: TRBJ2-2
cdr3_aa: CASSPSSGAYKETQYF; v_call: TRBV7-9; j_call: TRBJ2-5
cdr3_aa: CASSESTSGGAGTQYF; v_call: TRBV25-1; j_call: TRBJ2-3